Each of the 32 T cell receptor beta chains below was sequenced from the same sample in a study of T cell repertoires in cytomegalovirus infection. MiXCR was run by TCRdb on the reads, yielding one entry per CDR3 protein. The sample includes approximately 700,000 distinct CDR3 sequences, roughly a third of them seen just once. The sequenced sample consisted of PBMCs. The receptors were gathered from a human donor in good health (CMV status not recorded). Some clones in this sample may be carry-over from other donors' samples.

This clonotype has a handful of counts. V gene TRBV7-9 combines with J gene TRBJ2-7; the D is unclear. From germline, CDR1 is SEHNR and CDR2 FQNEAQ (reference sequence). The CDR3 extends over 12 amino acids. The V gene lost 8 bases and the J gene lost 4 bases, with 12 bases spanning the gap. The CDR3, as DNA: TGTGCCAGCGGCGAATTTCAGTACGAGCAGTACTTC. Translated, it gives CASGEFQYEQYF.

Regarding this clonotype: Lacking the conserved final phenylalanine or tryptophan, this CDR3 likely reflects a read error. CDR3 sequence: CASSLEGYEQYL. The CDR3, as DNA: TGTGCCAGCAGTTTAGAGGGATACGAGCAGTACTTA. The chain combines TRBV28 with TRBJ2-7; a possible D gene is TRBD2 (5 bases). The CDR3 runs to 12 residues. The V gene's germline CDR1 is MDHEN and CDR2 SYDVKM. V lost 2 bases, J lost 4 bases, and 6 bases lay in between.

The chain is built from TRBV20-1 and TRBJ2-4; possible D gene TRBD1, 8 bases. CDR1 and CDR2 (germline): DFQATT, SNEGSKA (reference sequence). V was clipped by 0 bases and J by 8 bases, with 14 bases between them. The CDR3 has 14 residues. In DNA form, the CDR3 reads TGCAGTGCTAGAGATCGAACAGGGGGGGACATTCAGTACTTC. As protein: CSARDRTGGDIQYF.

CDR3 sequence: CASSYWGAGNTEAFF. In DNA form, the CDR3 reads TGTGCCAGCAGTTACTGGGGGGCAGGGAACACTGAAGCTTTCTTT. The V gene is TRBV6-5, the J gene TRBJ1-1; possibly TRBD1 for D (6 bases). This CDR3 is built from 15 residues. The V gene's germline CDR1 is MNHEY and CDR2 SVGAGI. The V end lost 1 base, the J end lost 1 base, and 10 bases lay between the germline ends.

This clonotype was detected ten times or more. The chain combines TRBV7-8 with TRBJ1-5, with 7 positions matching TRBD1. The germline gives CDR1 SGHVS, CDR2 FQNEAQ. CDR3 length equals 16 residues. J was trimmed by 1 base and V by 5 bases; bases with no gene match: 8. The CDR3, as DNA: TGTGCCAGCAGCCCACACCGGGACAGAAGCAATCAGCCCCAGCATTTT. Residues: CASSPHRDRSNQPQHF. The entire variable domain, with the rest obtained from reference TRBV7-8 and TRBJ1-5, is as follows: GAGVSQSPRYKVAKRGQDVALRCDPISGHVSLFWYQQALGQGPEFLTYFQNEAQLDKSGLPSDRFFAERPEGSVSTLKIQRTQQEDSAVYLCASSPHRDRSNQPQHFGDGTRLSIL.

The chain employs TRBV20-1 and TRBJ2-5, with D hard to call. The CDR3 has 15 residues. Germline values: CDR1 DFQATT, CDR2 SNEGSKA (reference sequence). V gave up 6 bases and J gave up 2 bases, with 19 bases separating them. The chain's CDR3 is CSASGQTPKQETQYF. The CDR3 nucleotides read TGCAGTGCCTCAGGCCAGACCCCAAAGCAAGAGACCCAGTACTTC.

The chain combines TRBV5-4 with TRBJ2-7; D gene unclear. Germline CDR1 and CDR2: SGHNT and YYREEE (reference sequence). The V end lost 4 bases, the J end lost 5 bases, and 13 bases lay between the germline ends. This CDR3 region has 13 residues. DNA for the CDR3: TGTGCCAGCAGCCAACCTAGTACCCACGAGCAGTACTTC. It specifies CASSQPSTHEQYF.

This clonotype occurred a few times. The CDR3: CASSETRGQETQYF. DNA for the CDR3: TGTGCCAGCAGTGAAACGAGGGGCCAAGAGACCCAGTACTTC. This sequence joins TRBV2 and TRBJ2-5; D tentatively reads TRBD1 or TRBD2 (5 bases each). This CDR3 contains 14 residues. Germline CDR1 and CDR2: SNHLY and FYNNEI. V was cut by 2 bases and J by 1 base, with 8 bases left in between.

The rearrangement links TRBV7-9 to TRBJ2-2; the match to TRBD1 covers 9 bases. V gave up 5 bases and J gave up 6 bases; unmatched junction bases: 13. CDR3 length equals 17 residues. Germline V gene lookup returns CDR1 SEHNR and CDR2 FQNEAQ (reference sequence). The CDR3 sequence: CASSLGTGRRIPGELFF. For the CDR3, the DNA is TGTGCCAGCAGCCTCGGGACAGGGAGGCGAATTCCCGGGGAGCTGTTTTTT.

Comments on this clonotype: A much larger clone differs from this one at a single base, so this may be a read error. The chain is built from TRBV28 and TRBJ2-5, with D perhaps matching TRBD1 (6 bases). Germline CDR1 is MDHEN and CDR2 is SYDVKM. CDR3 size: 14 residues. The CDR3 reads CASRRTVYQETKYF. CDR3 DNA sequence: TGTGCCAGCAGACGGACAGTTTACCAAGAGACCAAGTACTTC. Using reference TRBV28 and TRBJ2-5 for the parts outside the CDR3, the full variable domain is DVKVTQSSRYLVKRTGEKVFLECVQDMDHENMFWYRQDPGLGLRLIYFSYDVKMKEKGDIPEGYSVSREKKERFSLILESASTNQTSMYLCASRRTVYQETKYFGPGTRLLVL.

Comments on this clonotype: It is likely a read error, because the conserved phenylalanine at the end of the CDR3 is missing. The chain combines TRBV7-6 with TRBJ2-1, with D hard to call. The CDR3 runs to 12 residues. CDR1 and CDR2 from the germline V gene are SGHVS and FNYEAQ. The CDR3 loop reads CSIILGNNEQFV. The CDR3 coding sequence is TGTTCCATCATCTTAGGGAACAATGAGCAGTTCGTC.

The rearrangement uses TRBV28 and TRBJ2-7; 8 bases agree with TRBD2. This CDR3 region has 14 residues. In germline, CDR1 is MDHEN, CDR2 SYDVKM. J lost 3 bases, V lost 10 bases, and 11 bases had no gene match. The CDR3 protein is CAISSPGGHYEQYF. CDR3 DNA sequence: TGTGCCATCTCCTCCCCGGGGGGGCACTACGAGCAGTACTTC.

For this clonotype: This clone may be a read error of a much larger clone one base away. V is TRBV28 and J is TRBJ2-4; the match to TRBD1 covers 8 bases. CDR3 length: 16 residues. Per germline, CDR1 MDHEN and CDR2 SYDVKM. In DNA, the CDR3 is TGTGCCAGCAGTTTATACATCAGGGGGCAATTTAGCATTAAGTACTTC. This gives the protein CASSLYIRGQFSIKYF.

The CDR3 region is CASSPLGVYQPQHF. The CDR3 DNA reads as TGTGCCAGCAGTCCGTTAGGAGTTTATCAGCCCCAGCATTTT. The chain has TRBV28 and TRBJ1-5; D is unresolved. This CDR3 region has 14 residues. The ends were cut back, 5 bases at V and 5 bases at J, with 13 bases in the middle. Germline V gives CDR1 MDHEN, CDR2 SYDVKM. Using reference TRBV28 and TRBJ1-5 for the parts outside the CDR3, the full variable domain is DVKVTQSSRYLVKRTGEKVFLECVQDMDHENMFWYRQDPGLGLRLIYFSYDVKMKEKGDIPEGYSVSREKKERFSLILESASTNQTSMYLCASSPLGVYQPQHFGDGTRLSIL.

This clonotype was detected only a few times. V is TRBV28 and J is TRBJ1-5; 7 bases fit TRBD1. Losses at the gene ends were 5 bases for V and 3 bases for J; bases not matched to a gene: 10. Germline V gene lookup returns CDR1 MDHEN and CDR2 SYDVKM. The CDR3 runs 16 residues. This CDR3 reads CASSRDSLFSNQPQHF. The CDR3 nucleotides are TGTGCCAGCAGTCGGGACAGCCTTTTTTCCAATCAGCCCCAGCATTTT.

The gene calls are TRBV7-2 and TRBJ1-6; D uncertain. V shed 1 base and J shed 7 bases, with 14 bases lying between them. This CDR3 is built from 16 residues. From germline, CDR1 is SGHTA and CDR2 FQGNSA. Here the CDR3 DNA reads TGTGCCAGCAGCTTAGAATCGGGTGGTGGGAATTCACCCCTCCACTTT. It encodes CASSLESGGGNSPLHF.

The chain carries TRBV18 and TRBJ2-1; the D is unclear. Germline values: CDR1 KGHSH, CDR2 LQKENI. Trimming stripped 2 bases from V and 4 bases from J, with 15 bases between. There are 16 residues in the CDR3. In DNA form, the CDR3 reads TGTGCCAGCTCACCAGGAAAGCAAGCCCAGTACAATGAGCAGTTCTTC. It yields the protein CASSPGKQAQYNEQFF.

The J gene is TRBJ2-5, the V gene TRBV9; D perhaps matches TRBD2 (5 bases). Germline V gives CDR1 SGDLS, CDR2 YYNGEE. This CDR3 is 13 amino acids long. V lost 5 bases and J lost 5, with 13 bases in between. The CDR3 DNA is TGTGCCAGCAGTGCGGCGGGTTGGGAGACCCAGTACTTC. Translated: CASSAAGWETQYF.

This clonotype has a count of ten or more. The CDR3 protein is CASSRPGGAGNQPQHF. CDR3 coding DNA: TGTGCCAGCAGCCGACCGGGGGGGGCTGGCAATCAGCCCCAGCATTTT. The rearrangement joins TRBV7-8 to TRBJ1-5; possible D gene TRBD1, 6 bases. CDR3 length equals 16 residues. Trimming cost V 5 bases and J 2 bases, with 16 bases left between them. Germline CDR1 reads SGHVS; CDR2 reads FQNEAQ.

The rearrangement links TRBV6-1 to TRBJ1-2; D is ambiguous. CDR3 length: 15 amino acids. Germline V gene lookup returns CDR1 MNHNS and CDR2 SASEGT. Trimming removed 6 bases at V and 1 base at J, with 15 bases between. This CDR3 is CASSPPPSFNYGYTF. The CDR3, as DNA: TGTGCCAGCAGCCCCCCTCCGTCTTTTAACTATGGCTACACCTTC.

V usage is TRBV27 and J usage is TRBJ2-3; D gene unclear. Per the germline V gene, CDR1 is MNHEY and CDR2 is SMNVEV (reference sequence). Trimming stripped 3 bases from V and 0 bases from J, with 4 bases between. The length of the CDR3 is 13 residues. CDR3 nucleotides: TGTGCCAGCAGTTTTATCAGCACAGATACGCAGTATTTT. Amino acid sequence: CASSFISTDTQYF.

This chain links TRBV28 with TRBJ1-2; the D gene is possibly TRBD1 (6 bases). Germline V CDR1 and CDR2: MDHEN, SYDVKM. Trimming pared 6 bases from V and 4 bases from J, leaving 15 bases between. There are 14 residues in the CDR3. Written as DNA, the CDR3 is TGTGCCAGCAGCCCCACAGGGAATTCCTATGGCTACACCTTC. Translated, it gives CASSPTGNSYGYTF.

A few counts support this clonotype. This chain uses TRBV19 with TRBJ1-1; D unclear. Trimming took off 6 bases at V and 4 bases at J, with 12 bases between the two ends. The CDR3 length is 13 residues. Per germline, CDR1 LNHDA and CDR2 SQIVND (reference sequence). Here the CDR3 DNA reads TGTGCCAGTAGCCGTCCCCTCGGCACTGAAGCTTTCTTT. It yields the protein CASSRPLGTEAFF.

This chain links TRBV28 with TRBJ2-2; 12 positions match TRBD2. With V trimmed by 4 bases and J by 0 bases, 6 bases remained unmatched. The CDR3 extends over 18 amino acids. CDR1 is MDHEN and CDR2 is SYDVKM in the germline V gene. The CDR3 spells CASSSGLAGLTNTGELFF. In nucleotides, the CDR3 is TGTGCCAGCAGTTCCGGACTAGCGGGGCTTACGAACACCGGGGAGCTGTTTTTT.

This clonotype was seen ten or more times. The rearrangement links TRBV7-2 to TRBJ2-5, with TRBD2 matching over 9 bases. The germline V gene has CDR1 SGHTA and CDR2 FQGNSA. This CDR3 spans 16 amino acids. V gave up 5 bases and J gave up 5 bases; unmatched junction bases: 12. The CDR3 nucleotides read TGTGCCAGCAGCCACGAATTTAGGGCGGGAGGGGAGACCCAGTACTTC. It yields the protein CASSHEFRAGGETQYF.

For this clonotype: This CDR3 fails to terminate in the conserved phenylalanine or tryptophan, so it likely reflects a read error. The rearrangement links TRBV12-3 or TRBV12-4 to TRBJ1-6; 7 bases fit TRBD1. The CDR3 consists of 18 residues. The J segment lost 7 bases and the V segment lost 11 bases, leaving 23 bases of the junction unmatched. CDR3 bases: TGTGCCTGCTCGGAAATTGACAGGGCCCCACGAACAAATTCACCCCTCCACTTG. Protein product: CACSEIDRAPRTNSPLHL.

Regarding this clonotype: Sequence at one end of the junction differs from germline and may be a read error. This chain connects TRBV4-1 to TRBJ1-2, with D possibly TRBD1 on 5 matching bases. This CDR3 is built from 14 residues. CDR1 is MGHRA and CDR2 is YSYEKL in the germline V gene. The CDR3 protein is CASSQETGRGGYTF. The CDR3 DNA sequence: TGTGCCAGCAGCCAAGAGACGGGACGAGGTGGCTACACCTTC.

Many counts were recorded for this clonotype. This chain connects TRBV7-2 to TRBJ2-5; no reliable D call. Trimming took off 5 bases at V and 9 bases at J, with 10 bases between the two ends. Germline values: CDR1 SGHTA, CDR2 FQGNSA. This CDR3 has 11 amino acids. CDR3 residues: CASSPSTAQYF. DNA for the CDR3: TGTGCCAGCAGCCCAAGCACGGCCCAGTACTTC.

In this sample, this clonotype turned up many times. J is TRBJ2-3 and V is TRBV7-6; maybe TRBD1 (6 bases). CDR3 size: 16 residues. The V gene's germline CDR1 is SGHVS and CDR2 FNYEAQ. V was clipped by 5 bases and J by 2 bases, with 17 bases between them. The CDR3 here is CASSQAPGHSTDTQYF. The CDR3 nucleotides read TGTGCCAGCAGCCAAGCCCCGGGACATTCCACAGATACGCAGTATTTT.

The V and J genes are TRBV5-3 and TRBJ2-2; D is possibly TRBD2 (6 bases). TRBV5-3 is an ORF, and what it does is uncertain. The CDR3 sequence is 17 residues long. The V and J ends lost 4 bases and 3 bases respectively, with 19 bases between them. CDR3 loop: CARSPKVRSGDTGELFF. CDR3 nucleotide sequence: TGTGCCAGAAGCCCAAAAGTGCGTAGCGGAGACACCGGGGAGCTGTTTTTT.

V is TRBV5-1 and J is TRBJ2-7; 9 bases line up with TRBD1. This CDR3 region has 19 residues. Per the germline V gene, CDR1 is SGHRS and CDR2 is YFSETQ. The J segment lost 4 bases and the V segment lost 1 base, leaving 18 bases of the junction unmatched. The CDR3 region is CASSLYPGQGGNFVYEQYF. CDR3 nucleotides: TGCGCCAGCAGCTTGTATCCGGGACAGGGAGGTAACTTCGTTTACGAGCAGTACTTC.

V usage is TRBV20-1 and J usage is TRBJ2-7; possible D gene TRBD1, 6 bases. The CDR3 is 13 amino acids. V was pared by 5 bases and J by 0 bases, with 11 bases between. The V gene's germline CDR1 is DFQATT and CDR2 SNEGSKA (reference sequence). The CDR3 nucleotides are TGCAGTGCTCCCTCGGACAGCTCCTACGAGCAGTACTTC. It codes for CSAPSDSSYEQYF.